Below, 26 T cell receptor beta chains from the same sample are listed, as sequenced in a study of shared clonotypes between healthy human individuals. In the naive CD8 group, cells lacked CD45RO and were positively selected for CCR7, so terminally differentiated effector memory CD45RA+ cells were left out. Method: immunoSEQ multiplex PCR; TCRdb's copy keeps in-frame clones and lacks some. The top ten hold about 1.5% of the sample, which has millions of clones, 85% to 95% seen once. Sequencing used naive CD8+ T cells from PBMCs. The receptors stem from a man aged 18 to 30 in good health. Some clones in this sample may be carry-over from other donors' samples.

The chain employs TRBV6-5 and TRBJ2-3; 7 bases match TRBD1. In germline, CDR1 is MNHEY, CDR2 SVGAGI. V dropped 6 bases and J dropped 1; count of bases not matched to a gene: 4. This CDR3 is 14 amino acids long. CDR3 sequence (DNA): TGTGCCAGCAGGACAGGGTCGCGCACAGATACGCAGTATTTT. Translated: CASRTGSRTDTQYF.

The chain links TRBV19 to TRBJ2-7, with a weak D call TRBD1 (5 bases). This CDR3 is 14 amino acids long. Germline V gene data show CDR1 as LNHDA and CDR2 as SQIVND (reference sequence). V was shortened by 6 bases and J by 5 bases, with 17 bases between the two germline ends. The CDR3 region has the DNA TGTGCCAGTAGCCTCACAGGCTACAGCAACGAGCAGTACTTC. It codes for CASSLTGYSNEQYF.

On this clone itself: At one boundary the junction diverges from the germline segment, which might be a read error. The CDR3: CASSYKKAGTNNIQYF. In nucleotides, the CDR3 is TGTGCCAGCAGTTACAAAAAGGCCGGGACCAATAACATTCAGTACTTC. The genes are TRBV6-5 and TRBJ2-4; D may match TRBD1 or TRBD2 (5 bases each). In germline, CDR1 is MNHEY, CDR2 SVGAGI. This CDR3 has 16 residues.

This chain uses TRBV7-9 with TRBJ2-3, with D possibly TRBD1 on 5 matching bases. Germline V gene sequence: CDR1 SEHNR, CDR2 FQNEAQ (reference sequence). V dropped 8 bases and J dropped 2 bases, with 20 bases sitting between them. There are 16 residues in the CDR3. The CDR3 nucleotides are TGTGCCAGCCCCCAGGGCGGAGCGCGACCCACAGATACGCAGTATTTT. This sequence encodes CASPQGGARPTDTQYF.

Here the CDR3 reads CASSQATRTSGSRLASTDTQYF. CDR3 nucleotide sequence: TGTGCCAGCAGCCAAGCCACCCGGACTAGCGGGAGCAGACTTGCTAGCACAGATACGCAGTATTTT. This chain uses TRBV4-2 with TRBJ2-3; 13 positions match TRBD2. The V gene end was trimmed by 1 base and the J gene end by 0 bases; junction bases not matched to a gene: 16. The CDR3 loop spans 22 amino acids. Germline loops: CDR1 LGHNA, CDR2 YNFKEQ.

This clone was counted only a few times. The rearrangement joins TRBV2 to TRBJ1-1, with D hard to call. The CDR3 is made up of 12 amino acids. V lost 2 bases, J lost 11 bases, and 12 bases lay in between. From germline, CDR1 is SNHLY and CDR2 FYNNEI. CDR3 coding DNA: TGTGCCAGCAGTGAAAACCCCAAGGAGGCTTTCTTT. As protein: CASSENPKEAFF. Based on the CDR3 plus reference TRBV2 and TRBJ1-1, the full variable domain is EPEVTQTPSHQVTQMGQEVILRCVPISNHLYFYWYRQILGQKVEFLVSFYNNEISEKSEIFDDQFSVERPDGSNFTLKIRSTKLEDSAMYFCASSENPKEAFFGQGTRLTVV.

The rearrangement joins TRBV10-1 to TRBJ2-7; D perhaps matches TRBD1 (6 bases). Germline CDR1 is WNHNN and CDR2 is SYGVQD (reference sequence). V lost 2 bases to trimming and J lost 5 bases, with 13 bases between them. There are 14 residues in the CDR3. The CDR3 nucleotides read TGCGCCAGCAGTGAGGAACAGGGTAACCACGAGCAGTACTTC. It yields the protein CASSEEQGNHEQYF.

The DNA for the CDR3 is TGTGCCAGCAGCACGTGGGGGTATGGCTACACCTTC. This translates into CASSTWGYGYTF. The V and J genes are TRBV7-9 and TRBJ1-2, with a tentative D call TRBD1 (5 bases). The length of the CDR3 is 12 residues. V was clipped by 5 bases and J by 5 bases, with 9 bases between them. CDR1 is SEHNR and CDR2 is FQNEAQ in the germline V gene (reference sequence).

The chain recombines TRBV27 with TRBJ2-7; D perhaps matches TRBD1 (5 bases). The CDR3 is made up of 15 amino acids. V lost 0 bases and J lost 2, with 11 bases in between. Germline assignment: CDR1 MNHEY and CDR2 SMNVEV (reference sequence). CDR3 sequence: CASSLSMGRAYEQYF. CDR3 sequence (DNA): TGTGCCAGCAGTTTATCGATGGGCAGGGCCTACGAGCAGTACTTC.

CDR3 nucleotide sequence: TGTGCCAGCAGCGTAGGAGCGGGAGAGAGCTCCTACAATGAGCAGTTCTTC. Its translation: CASSVGAGESSYNEQFF. The J gene is TRBJ2-1, the V gene TRBV9, with TRBD2 matching 8 bases. CDR1 and CDR2 (germline): SGDLS, YYNGEE. V gave up 0 bases and J gave up 0 bases; unmatched junction bases: 5. The CDR3 consists of 17 residues.

Worth noting for this clone: The sample has other DNA sequences that encode this CDR3 too. The J gene is TRBJ2-1, the V gene TRBV7-3; D is undetermined. The V end lost 0 bases, the J end lost 10 bases, and 4 bases lay between the germline ends. Germline CDR1 is SGHTA and CDR2 is FQGTGA. This CDR3 has 11 residues. CDR3 nucleotide sequence: TGTGCCAGCAGCTTAACAGGAGAGCAGTTCTTC. Amino acids: CASSLTGEQFF.

DNA of the CDR3: TGTGCCAGCAGGGCCAGAGGACCCTCCTACAATGAGCAGTTCTTC. Protein product: CASRARGPSYNEQFF. V gene TRBV7-3 combines with J gene TRBJ2-1; D call uncertain. This CDR3 region has 15 residues. Trimming shortened V by 6 bases and J by 0 bases, and 12 bases separated the two germline ends. Germline CDR1 SGHTA, CDR2 FQGTGA.

The chain joins TRBV27 to TRBJ2-1, with D unclear. In germline, CDR1 is MNHEY, CDR2 SMNVEV (reference sequence). CDR3 length: 14 amino acids. Trimming left V 3 bases short and J 9 bases short, with 15 bases between. CDR3 nucleotides: TGTGCCAGCAGTTTGGGTGTTACTCTGGGTGAGCAGTTCTTC. Amino acid sequence: CASSLGVTLGEQFF.

The chain employs TRBV6-1 and TRBJ2-7; D might be TRBD2 (7 bases). Germline CDR1 and CDR2: MNHNS and SASEGT. The V gene lost 6 bases and the J gene lost 6 bases, with 12 bases spanning the gap. This CDR3 is built from 12 residues. CDR3 protein: CASREGGLEQYF. The CDR3 bases are TGTGCCAGCAGAGAGGGGGGGCTCGAGCAGTACTTC.

The CDR3 nucleotides read TGTGCTAAGGCTCAGGGGATGAACACTGAAGCTTTCTTT. This sequence encodes CAKAQGMNTEAFF. The chain uses TRBV15 and TRBJ1-1; D might be TRBD1 (6 bases). CDR3 length: 13 amino acids. Germline V gene sequence: CDR1 LNHNV, CDR2 YYDKDF (reference sequence).

V gene TRBV7-9 combines with J gene TRBJ2-3; 12 nucleotides line up with TRBD2. Per the germline V gene, CDR1 is SEHNR and CDR2 is FQNEAQ (reference sequence). The CDR3 length is 16 residues. V lost 2 bases and J lost 5; bases outside the gene matches: 5. CDR3 nucleotide sequence: TGTGCCAGCAGCTTAAGACTAGCGGGAGATTTAGATACGCAGTATTTT. Translated: CASSLRLAGDLDTQYF.

The rearrangement joins TRBV7-2 to TRBJ1-6; TRBD1 is a possible D gene (6 bases). Germline-derived CDR1 and CDR2 are SGHTA and FQGNSA. CDR3 length equals 17 residues. The V end was cut by 2 bases, the J end by 7 bases, with 18 bases between. CDR3 nucleotide sequence: TGTGCCAGCAGCTTAAGGTACAGGGATGAGTTAAATTCACCCCTCCACTTT. Translating it yields CASSLRYRDELNSPLHF.

The chain combines TRBV7-2 with TRBJ2-5; 7 bases map to TRBD2. Germline CDR1 SGHTA, CDR2 FQGNSA. The V and J ends lost 6 bases and 5 bases, in that order; junction bases with no gene match: 21. This CDR3 spans 18 amino acids. DNA for the CDR3: TGTGCCAGCAGGGGATTCAGCGGGATCCATCATCTCCTGGAGACCCAGTACTTC. It specifies CASRGFSGIHHLLETQYF.

V and J are TRBV4-3 and TRBJ2-1, with unresolved D. The CDR3 totals 13 residues. The germline V gene encodes CDR1 LGHNA and CDR2 YSLEER. The ends were cut back, 2 bases at V and 5 bases at J, with 7 bases in the middle. In DNA form, the CDR3 reads TGCGCCAGCAGCCAAAATGGAAACAATGAGCAGTTCTTC. Its translation: CASSQNGNNEQFF.

This clone occurred a few times. V usage is TRBV9 and J usage is TRBJ1-1; D gene unclear. CDR1 and CDR2 (germline): SGDLS, YYNGEE. Trimming cost V 1 base and J 1 base, with 11 bases left between them. This CDR3 has 15 residues. CDR3 residues: CASSVNVGSNTEAFF. CDR3 nucleotide sequence: TGTGCCAGCAGCGTAAACGTGGGGTCGAACACTGAAGCTTTCTTT.

This rearrangement joins TRBV7-9 to TRBJ2-5; 12 positions agree with TRBD2. The CDR3 spans 15 residues. Trimming removed 4 bases from V and 3 bases from J; junction bases left unmatched: 3. The germline CDR1 and CDR2 sequences are SEHNR and FQNEAQ (reference sequence). In DNA, the CDR3 is TGTGCCAGCAGCTCGAGACTAGCGGGAGAAGAGACCCAGTACTTC. Its protein is CASSSRLAGEETQYF. Together with reference TRBV7-9 and TRBJ2-5, the CDR3 gives the full variable domain: DTGVSQNPRHKITKRGQNVTFRCDPISEHNRLYWYRQTLGQGPEFLTYFQNEAQLEKSRLLSDRFSAERPKGSFSTLEIQRTEQGDSAMYLCASSSRLAGEETQYFGPGTRLLVL.

This chain uses TRBV4-2 with TRBJ2-5; 9 bases are a match to TRBD2. The CDR3 covers 15 residues. The V gene's germline CDR1 is LGHNA and CDR2 YNFKEQ. V shed 1 base and J 4 bases; nucleotides not matched to a gene: 4. Here the CDR3 reads CASSQGSGGLETQYF. DNA for the CDR3: TGTGCCAGCAGCCAAGGTAGCGGGGGCCTAGAGACCCAGTACTTC.

The chain has TRBV11-3 and TRBJ2-7; no definite D call. V was trimmed by 1 base and J by 2 bases, leaving 6 bases between them. The CDR3 contains 13 residues. Germline CDR1 and CDR2: SGHNT and YENEEA. The CDR3 DNA sequence: TGTGCCAGCAGCTTAGGTATCACCTACGAGCAGTACTTC. Translation: CASSLGITYEQYF.

V usage is TRBV11-2 and J usage is TRBJ1-1; D might be TRBD1 (6 bases). This CDR3 has 15 residues. Trimming stripped 6 bases from V and 6 bases from J, with 20 bases between. Germline CDR1 is SGHAT and CDR2 is FQNNGV. The CDR3 protein is CASSPTLLGGAEAFF. The DNA for the CDR3 is TGTGCCAGCAGTCCCACCCTCTTGGGGGGCGCTGAAGCTTTCTTT.

The chain uses TRBV5-6 and TRBJ2-5; D call uncertain. Near its end, the DNA agrees better with TRBJ2-7, so the J call may be wrong. The CDR3 runs to 15 residues. Germline CDR1 reads SGHDT; CDR2 reads YYEEEE. The CDR3 DNA reads as TGTGCCAGCAGCTTGGGTGCACCCCCTCGGGCCGAGCAGTACTTC. This encodes CASSLGAPPRAEQYF.

This sequence joins TRBV7-8 and TRBJ2-7; 7 nucleotides match TRBD2. CDR3 length: 16 amino acids. The trim removed 7 bases at V and 2 bases at J, leaving 14 bases unmatched. Germline V gene lookup returns CDR1 SGHVS and CDR2 FQNEAQ. CDR3 nucleotides: TGTGCCAGCAAAATCCTTGGGGCTAGCGGCACCTACGAGCAGTACTTC. This sequence encodes CASKILGASGTYEQYF.